The 18 T cell receptor beta chains reported below all come from one sample, sequenced in a study of radiation and T cells in renal cell carcinoma. TCRdb's copy holds only in-frame clones and misses some; the assay was immunoSEQ multiplex PCR. The sample lists about 140,000 clones; roughly 80% were seen once. The time point here: baseline pretreatment blood. The treatment denotes: 15 Gy SBRT to primary tumor, nephrectomy 4 weeks later. Sequenced material: blood, taken from a patient whose treatment included radiotherapy and nephrectomy. The receptors were sampled from a woman in her fifties or sixties with renal cell carcinoma.

The chain links TRBV6-5 to TRBJ1-1, with no clear D. In germline, CDR1 is MNHEY, CDR2 SVGAGI. CDR3 size: 13 residues. V lost 0 bases, J lost 3 bases, and 5 bases lay in between. CDR3 residues: CASSYSEDTEAFF. The CDR3 DNA follows: TGTGCCAGCAGTTACTCCGAGGACACTGAAGCTTTCTTT.

This chain uses TRBV7-8 with TRBJ1-4; D not resolved. The ends were cut back, 5 bases at V and 7 bases at J, with 14 bases in the middle. In germline, CDR1 is SGHVS, CDR2 FQNEAQ. This CDR3 contains 14 residues. The CDR3 is CASSQFGVREKLFF. The CDR3 region has the DNA TGTGCCAGCAGCCAGTTCGGGGTCCGTGAAAAACTGTTTTTT.

In its sample, this clone was seen once. V usage is TRBV2 and J usage is TRBJ2-3; 9 bases are shared with TRBD1. The germline CDR1 and CDR2 sequences are SNHLY and FYNNEI. V was clipped by 9 bases and J by 4 bases; unmatched bases: 8. This CDR3 is 14 amino acids long. This CDR3 is CASLRDREADTQYF. The DNA of the CDR3 is TGTGCCAGTCTTCGGGACAGGGAGGCAGATACGCAGTATTTT.

J is TRBJ2-1 and V is TRBV4-3; D possibly corresponds to TRBD2 (5 bases). Germline CDR1 and CDR2: LGHNA and YSLEER. The V end was cut by 0 bases, the J end by 2 bases, with 11 bases between. The length of the CDR3 is 16 residues. The CDR3 DNA sequence: TGCGCCAGCAGCCAAGATTGGCTAGCAGCCTACAATGAGCAGTTCTTC. Its translation is CASSQDWLAAYNEQFF.

This clone showed up just once. The rearrangement joins TRBV30 to TRBJ2-3; 8 bases agree with TRBD2. The V gene's germline CDR1 is GTSNPN and CDR2 SVGIG (reference sequence). There are 15 residues in the CDR3. The J segment lost 0 bases and the V segment lost 0 bases, leaving 2 bases of the junction unmatched. The CDR3 region is CAWSVERGSTDTQYF. CDR3 coding DNA: TGTGCCTGGAGTGTTGAGCGGGGGAGCACAGATACGCAGTATTTT.

V usage is TRBV7-2 and J usage is TRBJ1-2, with D uncertain. Trimming took off 3 bases at V and 5 bases at J, with 13 bases between the two ends. This CDR3 region has 14 residues. Germline V gene lookup returns CDR1 SGHTA and CDR2 FQGNSA. The CDR3 DNA sequence: TGTGCCAGCAGCTTGCTGGGAAGTTCTTATGGCTACACCTTC. Protein: CASSLLGSSYGYTF.

The chain is built from TRBV7-2 and TRBJ1-4; D may be TRBD1 (5 bases). CDR3 size: 14 residues. V was shortened by 5 bases and J by 7 bases, with 14 bases between the two germline ends. In germline, CDR1 is SGHTA, CDR2 FQGNSA. CDR3 in amino acids: CASSLRTMGEKLFF. The CDR3 coding sequence is TGTGCCAGCAGCCTAAGGACAATGGGTGAAAAACTGTTTTTT. The variable domain in full, with the rest retrieved from reference TRBV7-2 and TRBJ1-4, is GAGVSQSPSNKVTEKGKDVELRCDPISGHTALYWYRQSLGQGLEFLIYFQGNSAPDKSGLPSDRFSAERTGGSVSTLTIQRTQQEDSAVYLCASSLRTMGEKLFFGSGTQLSVL.

This chain connects TRBV11-2 to TRBJ2-7, with TRBD2 matching 7 bases. V dropped 4 bases and J dropped 9; count of bases not matched to a gene: 6. This CDR3 contains 12 residues. Per germline, CDR1 SGHAT and CDR2 FQNNGV. The chain's CDR3 is CASSSSGPTQYF. The CDR3 DNA follows: TGTGCCAGCAGCTCTAGCGGCCCGACGCAGTACTTC.

The chain is built from TRBV27 and TRBJ2-7, with 10 positions matching TRBD2. CDR1 is MNHEY and CDR2 is SMNVEV in the germline V gene (reference sequence). The CDR3 spans 14 residues. Unmatched junction bases numbered 6, after V lost 6 bases and J lost 4 bases. CDR3 region: CASRPSGSGYEQYF. CDR3 sequence (DNA): TGTGCCAGCAGGCCTAGCGGGAGCGGGTACGAGCAGTACTTC.

The gene calls are TRBV19 and TRBJ1-4; possible D gene TRBD1, 6 bases. V lost 8 bases, J lost 8 bases, and 15 bases lay in between. The germline V gene encodes CDR1 LNHDA and CDR2 SQIVND (reference sequence). CDR3 length equals 13 residues. This chain's CDR3 is CASGGAGWEKLFF. CDR3 sequence (DNA): TGTGCCAGTGGGGGCGCGGGGTGGGAAAAACTGTTTTTT.

CDR3 sequence reads: CASSISNRGGYTF. The CDR3 bases are TGTGCCAGCAGTATATCAAACAGGGGTGGCTACACCTTC. The chain links TRBV2 to TRBJ1-2, with 7 bases fitting TRBD1. The CDR3 loop spans 13 amino acids. Trimming cost V 5 bases and J 7 bases; bases outside gene matches: 7. CDR1 is SNHLY and CDR2 is FYNNEI in the germline V gene.

The chain carries TRBV7-2 and TRBJ2-7; 8 positions match TRBD1. The CDR3 extends over 14 amino acids. Per germline, CDR1 SGHTA and CDR2 FQGNSA. V trimming: 5 bases; J trimming: 4 bases; junction bases outside the gene matches: 7. The CDR3 DNA sequence: TGTGCCAGCAGCCGACCCGGACAGGGATACGAGCAGTACTTC. This sequence encodes CASSRPGQGYEQYF.

The chain uses TRBV6-5 and TRBJ2-3; unclear D gene. Trimming stripped 5 bases from V and 2 bases from J, with 8 bases between. The CDR3 loop spans 13 amino acids. Germline CDR1 is MNHEY and CDR2 is SVGAGI. CDR3 bases: TGTGCCAGCAGTCGCCAGGTCACAGATACGCAGTATTTT. This translates into CASSRQVTDTQYF.

The chain combines TRBV9 with TRBJ1-3, with D possibly being TRBD1 (5 bases). Deletions cut 4 bases from V and 8 bases from J, with 16 bases between. This CDR3 comprises 14 residues. Germline V gene lookup returns CDR1 SGDLS and CDR2 YYNGEE. CDR3 coding DNA: TGTGCCAGCAGCCCTGGGATGGGGGGGGACACCATATATTTT. Amino acids: CASSPGMGGDTIYF.

This rearrangement joins TRBV30 to TRBJ2-7; weak D call: TRBD1 (5 bases). The V gene's germline CDR1 is GTSNPN and CDR2 SVGIG (reference sequence). The CDR3 consists of 12 residues. Deletions cut 5 bases from V and 3 bases from J, with 11 bases between. CDR3 residues: CAWGHLSYEQYF. The DNA of the CDR3 is TGTGCCTGGGGACACCTAAGCTACGAGCAGTACTTC.

The chain recombines TRBV7-2 with TRBJ2-3, with a possible D match to TRBD1 (5 bases). Trimming pared 4 bases from V and 6 bases from J, leaving 14 bases between. CDR1 is SGHTA and CDR2 is FQGNSA in the germline V gene. The CDR3 is 14 residues long. For the CDR3, the DNA is TGTGCCAGCAGCTCCCTGACAGCACAGGATACGCAGTATTTT. Its translation: CASSSLTAQDTQYF.

V usage is TRBV5-3 and J usage is TRBJ1-4, with a possible D match to TRBD1 (6 bases). TRBV5-3 carries the ORF label, with uncertain function. This CDR3 comprises 14 residues. V lost 1 base and J lost 7, with 11 bases in between. CDR3 sequence reads: CARSLQGRGEKLFF. CDR3 DNA sequence: TGTGCCAGAAGCTTGCAGGGGCGGGGTGAAAAACTGTTTTTT.

This clone was seen once. This sequence joins TRBV7-6 and TRBJ2-6; D is possibly TRBD1 (6 bases). CDR1 is SGHVS, CDR2 FNYEAQ, per germline. The CDR3 consists of 15 residues. The V and J ends lost 8 bases and 0 bases respectively, with 11 bases between them. CDR3 coding DNA: TGTGCCAGCGGACAGCCTGACTCTGGGGCCAACGTCCTGACTTTC. Protein product: CASGQPDSGANVLTF.